A single sample gave rise to the 27 T cell receptor beta chains below, sequenced in a study of blood T cell repertoires in COVID-19. Only in-frame clones appear in the TCRdb table, and some are missing; sequencing was by immunoSEQ multiplex PCR. The table includes about 150,000 clones, roughly 84% detected once. Source material: PBMCs or T cells enriched from blood (not recorded which). These receptors were obtained from a woman in her forties or fifties who had been exposed to COVID-19.

Written as DNA, the CDR3 is TGTGCCAGCAGCTTGCAGGGTTACAATGAGCAGTTCTTC. This codes for CASSLQGYNEQFF. This sequence joins TRBV11-3 and TRBJ2-1, with D tentatively TRBD1 (5 bases). Trimming removed 3 bases from V and 4 bases from J, with 7 bases in between. This CDR3 has 13 residues. Germline-derived CDR1 and CDR2 are SGHNT and YENEEA.

V is TRBV4-2 and J is TRBJ2-1; 10 bases match TRBD2. The CDR3 totals 16 residues. The germline gives CDR1 LGHNA, CDR2 YNFKEQ. V gave up 4 bases and J gave up 7 bases; unmatched junction bases: 10. CDR3 amino acids: CASSRVAGGLENEQFF. CDR3 in DNA: TGTGCCAGCAGCCGCGTAGCGGGGGGCCTTGAGAATGAGCAGTTCTTC.

The chain is built from TRBV11-2 and TRBJ1-2; 8 bases are a match to TRBD1. This CDR3 spans 15 amino acids. V dropped 0 bases and J dropped 5; count of bases not matched to a gene: 5. CDR1 SGHAT and CDR2 FQNNGV come from the germline V gene. CDR3 nucleotide sequence: TGTGCCAGCAGCTTAGATGGCGGGACAGGATATGGCTACACCTTC. This translates into CASSLDGGTGYGYTF.

The V call is TRBV13, the J call TRBJ2-1; TRBD2 matches at 10 bases. CDR1 PRHDT and CDR2 FYEKMQ come from the germline V gene (reference sequence). The CDR3 runs 15 residues. Losses at the gene ends were 3 bases for V and 7 bases for J; bases not matched to a gene: 6. CDR3 sequence reads: CASSFFQRGGNEQFF. As DNA, the CDR3 is TGTGCCAGCAGCTTCTTCCAGCGGGGGGGGAATGAGCAGTTCTTC.

The rearrangement uses TRBV4-1 and TRBJ2-2, with D hard to call. V was pared by 4 bases and J by 1 base, with 16 bases between. The CDR3 loop spans 17 amino acids. Germline V gives CDR1 MGHRA, CDR2 YSYEKL. CDR3 DNA: TGCGCCAGCAGCCCAAACCCCGCGTCTCTGAACACCGGGGAGCTGTTTTTT. This codes for CASSPNPASLNTGELFF.

This clone was counted a single time. The J gene is TRBJ1-1, the V gene TRBV4-3; 7 bases match TRBD1. The CDR3 extends over 19 amino acids. CDR1 is LGHNA and CDR2 is YSLEER in the germline V gene. V shed 2 bases and J 0 bases; nucleotides not matched to a gene: 15. CDR3 nucleotides: TGCGCCAGCAGCCAAAAACCACAGGGGCGGAAGGTCATGAACACTGAAGCTTTCTTT. Protein: CASSQKPQGRKVMNTEAFF.

The chain links TRBV15 to TRBJ1-1; D possibly corresponds to TRBD1 (5 bases). V dropped 5 bases and J dropped 0 bases, with 22 bases sitting between them. This CDR3 comprises 18 residues. Germline V gene sequence: CDR1 LNHNV, CDR2 YYDKDF (reference sequence). As DNA, the CDR3 is TGTGCCACCAGCCAACCAGGGTCCTGGGGGAGGATGAACACTGAAGCTTTCTTT. Residues: CATSQPGSWGRMNTEAFF.

This clone was observed once. The chain couples TRBV12-5 to TRBJ2-2; 11 bases align to TRBD1. This CDR3 spans 19 amino acids. V lost 5 bases to trimming and J lost 6 bases; unmatched junction nucleotides: 17. Germline lookup yields CDR1 LGHNT and CDR2 FRNRAP. The chain's CDR3 is CASGPAGTGGVLGSGELFF. For the CDR3, the DNA is TGTGCTAGTGGTCCCGCCGGGACAGGGGGAGTTCTAGGTTCCGGGGAGCTGTTTTTT.

The genes are TRBV18 and TRBJ2-3, with D perhaps matching TRBD1 (6 bases). V lost 6 bases and J lost 2, with 15 bases in between. This CDR3 region has 15 residues. Germline-derived CDR1 and CDR2 are KGHSH and LQKENI. CDR3 sequence (DNA): TGTGCCAGCTCCGGCCCAGGGGAGCCCACAGATACGCAGTATTTT. It translates to CASSGPGEPTDTQYF.

V gene TRBV7-3 combines with J gene TRBJ1-1; 8 bases line up with TRBD1. The CDR3 loop spans 15 amino acids. Germline CDR1 reads SGHTA; CDR2 reads FQGTGA. J was trimmed by 2 bases and V by 1 base; bases with no gene match: 3. The CDR3 nucleotides read TGTGCCAGCAGCTTAAGTGGACAGGGTAACACTGAAGCTTTCTTT. Amino acids: CASSLSGQGNTEAFF. The full variable domain, in which reference TRBV7-3 and TRBJ1-1 provide the parts outside the CDR3, is GAGVSQTPSNKVTEKGKYVELRCDPISGHTALYWYRQSLGQGPEFLIYFQGTGAADDSGLPNDRFFAVRPEGSVSTLKIQRTERGDSAVYLCASSLSGQGNTEAFFGQGTRLTVV.

The rearrangement links TRBV15 to TRBJ2-3, with 8 bases aligning to TRBD2. Germline V gene sequence: CDR1 LNHNV, CDR2 YYDKDF (reference sequence). This CDR3 comprises 16 residues. V trimming: 0 bases; J trimming: 1 base; junction bases outside the gene matches: 3. The DNA of the CDR3 is TGTGCCACCAGCAGAGATGGGACTAGAGGCACAGATACGCAGTATTTT. It yields the protein CATSRDGTRGTDTQYF.

The sample holds one count of this clone. The chain recombines TRBV18 with TRBJ2-1, with TRBD2 matching 13 bases. This CDR3 has 16 amino acids. The germline gives CDR1 KGHSH, CDR2 LQKENI. V lost 2 bases, J lost 4 bases, and 2 bases stayed unmatched. This chain's CDR3 is CASSPGLAGAYNEQFF. CDR3 nucleotide sequence: TGTGCCAGCTCACCAGGACTAGCGGGGGCTTACAATGAGCAGTTCTTC.

V gene TRBV5-1 combines with J gene TRBJ2-2; the match to TRBD1 covers 9 bases. The ends lost 2 bases at V and 6 bases at J; junction bases unmatched: 8. CDR1 and CDR2 from the germline V gene are SGHRS and YFSETQ. The CDR3 loop spans 16 amino acids. CDR3 amino acids: CASSLTGGQRAGELFF. CDR3 DNA sequence: TGCGCCAGCAGCTTAACAGGGGGCCAAAGGGCCGGGGAGCTGTTTTTT.

This clone showed up just a few times. The rearrangement joins TRBV25-1 to TRBJ1-4, with D possibly TRBD1 on 5 matching bases. The CDR3 consists of 14 residues. The V end was cut by 6 bases, the J end by 0 bases, with 8 bases between. Per germline, CDR1 MGHDK and CDR2 SYGVNS. This chain's CDR3 is CASSRVSTNEKLFF. The CDR3, as DNA: TGTGCCAGCAGCAGGGTTTCAACTAATGAAAAACTGTTTTTT. Based on the CDR3 plus reference TRBV25-1 and TRBJ1-4, the full variable domain is EADIYQTPRYLVIGTGKKITLECSQTMGHDKMYWYQQDPGMELHLIHYSYGVNSTEKGDLSSESTVSRIRTEHFPLTLESARPSHTSQYLCASSRVSTNEKLFFGSGTQLSVL.

This rearrangement joins TRBV9 to TRBJ2-7, with D tentatively TRBD2 (6 bases). CDR1 is SGDLS and CDR2 is YYNGEE in the germline V gene. V gave up 2 bases and J gave up 0 bases, with 12 bases separating them. The CDR3 runs to 15 residues. CDR3 region: CASSVGGYGSYEQYF. CDR3 in DNA: TGTGCCAGCAGCGTTGGGGGGTATGGCTCCTACGAGCAGTACTTC.

The chain uses TRBV19 and TRBJ1-1, with 7 bases fitting TRBD1. With 7 bases clipped from V and 10 bases from J, the junction kept 6 bases outside the gene matches. The germline V gene has CDR1 LNHDA and CDR2 SQIVND (reference sequence). CDR3 length equals 11 residues. The CDR3 DNA is TGTGCCAGTACCTTCGGACAGGCAGCTTTCTTT. Encoded protein: CASTFGQAAFF. The whole variable domain, filled in from reference TRBV19 and TRBJ1-1, reads DGGITQSPKYLFRKEGQNVTLSCEQNLNHDAMYWYRQDPGQGLRLIYYSQIVNDFQKGDIAEGYSVSREKKESFPLTVTSAQKNPTAFYLCASTFGQAAFFGQGTRLTVV.

This clone has a single count. CDR3 coding DNA: TGTGCCAGCAGCGATCCCTCCCAGGGAACCTACGAGCAGTACTTC. It translates to CASSDPSQGTYEQYF. The rearrangement uses TRBV7-6 and TRBJ2-7; tentatively, D is TRBD1 (5 bases). Trimming cost V 5 bases and J 2 bases, with 16 bases left between them. Germline CDR1 is SGHVS and CDR2 is FNYEAQ. This CDR3 comprises 15 residues.

CDR3 in DNA: TGTGCCAGCAGCCAACCGGAGCCATCCAGTCACACCTTC. Its translation is CASSQPEPSSHTF. The gene calls are TRBV3-1 (or the pseudogene TRBV3-2) and TRBJ1-2; the D is unclear. Germline CDR1 is LGHDT and CDR2 is YNNKEL (reference sequence). V gave up 2 bases and J gave up 12 bases, with 16 bases separating them. This CDR3 is built from 13 residues.

The genes are TRBV6-5 and TRBJ2-2; TRBD2 aligns across 7 bases. Germline CDR1 MNHEY, CDR2 SVGAGI. The CDR3 contains 14 residues. Trimming took 8 bases from V and 3 from J; bases not matched to a gene: 6. CDR3 nucleotide sequence: TGTGCCAGCCGGTATGCGGGGGACACCGGGGAGCTGTTTTTT. Its protein is CASRYAGDTGELFF.

The rearrangement uses TRBV5-5 and TRBJ2-2, with TRBD1 matching over 9 bases. V lost 3 bases and J lost 4; bases outside the gene matches: 4. From germline, CDR1 is SGHKS and CDR2 YYEKEE (reference sequence). There are 15 residues in the CDR3. This CDR3 reads CASSSTGGRTGELFF. The CDR3 coding sequence is TGTGCCAGCAGCTCGACAGGGGGTCGCACCGGGGAGCTGTTTTTT.

The chain is built from TRBV19 and TRBJ2-1; 7 bases are shared with TRBD2. The V gene end was trimmed by 3 bases and the J gene end by 7 bases; junction bases not matched to a gene: 9. This CDR3 is 15 amino acids long. Germline V lookup: CDR1 LNHDA, CDR2 SQIVND (reference sequence). The CDR3 sequence: CASSIVRESRNEQFF. DNA of the CDR3: TGTGCCAGTAGTATTGTGCGGGAGTCTAGGAATGAGCAGTTCTTC.

This clone occurred a few times. This chain joins TRBV27 and TRBJ2-1, with 9 bases lining up with TRBD2. There are 15 residues in the CDR3. In germline, CDR1 is MNHEY, CDR2 SMNVEV (reference sequence). With V trimmed by 5 bases and J by 2 bases, 4 bases remained unmatched. The DNA for the CDR3 is TGTGCCAGCAGTGCAGTAGCGGGAGCCTACAATGAGCAGTTCTTC. It codes for CASSAVAGAYNEQFF.

V is TRBV7-7 and J is TRBJ2-3; the match to TRBD1 covers 7 bases. The CDR3 is 15 residues long. Germline V gene lookup returns CDR1 SSHAT and CDR2 FNYEAQ (reference sequence). V was pared by 1 base and J by 2 bases, with 3 bases of the junction left unmatched. The CDR3, as DNA: TGTGCCAGCAGCTTAGGGGACAGCGCCACAGATACGCAGTATTTT. It codes for CASSLGDSATDTQYF.

The chain combines TRBV20-1 with TRBJ1-5, with TRBD1 matching over 8 bases. The CDR3 sequence is 15 residues long. Germline V lookup: CDR1 DFQATT, CDR2 SNEGSKA (reference sequence). J gave up 5 bases and V 3 bases, and 9 bases lay outside the gene matches. The CDR3: CSASPGQGRYQPQHF. For the CDR3, the DNA is TGCAGTGCTAGTCCCGGACAGGGTCGGTATCAGCCCCAGCATTTT.

In DNA form, the CDR3 reads TGCGCCAGCAGTGAGTACGAGACTGGAAACACCATATATTTT. Translated: CASSEYETGNTIYF. V usage is TRBV10-1 and J usage is TRBJ1-3; D is unresolved. Germline-derived CDR1 and CDR2 are WNHNN and SYGVQD (reference sequence). This CDR3 contains 14 residues. V was trimmed by 1 base and J by 2 bases, leaving 6 bases between them.

DNA of the CDR3: TGCGCCAGCAGCCAAGAAATCGGACAGGGGGCCAAAAACATTCAGTACTTC. It yields the protein CASSQEIGQGAKNIQYF. The J gene is TRBJ2-4, the V gene TRBV4-1, with 9 bases aligning to TRBD1. The CDR3 extends over 17 amino acids. V dropped 0 bases and J dropped 1; count of bases not matched to a gene: 4. Germline CDR1 MGHRA, CDR2 YSYEKL.

Here the CDR3 DNA reads TGTGCCAGCAGCTTAATGAGACAGGGGTGGACCTACGAGCAGTACTTC. Its translation: CASSLMRQGWTYEQYF. This rearrangement joins TRBV7-9 to TRBJ2-7, with 8 nucleotides matching TRBD1. Germline V gene lookup returns CDR1 SEHNR and CDR2 FQNEAQ (reference sequence). The CDR3 is made up of 16 amino acids. Trimming at V came to 2 bases and at J to 2 bases, leaving 8 bases not matched to a gene.